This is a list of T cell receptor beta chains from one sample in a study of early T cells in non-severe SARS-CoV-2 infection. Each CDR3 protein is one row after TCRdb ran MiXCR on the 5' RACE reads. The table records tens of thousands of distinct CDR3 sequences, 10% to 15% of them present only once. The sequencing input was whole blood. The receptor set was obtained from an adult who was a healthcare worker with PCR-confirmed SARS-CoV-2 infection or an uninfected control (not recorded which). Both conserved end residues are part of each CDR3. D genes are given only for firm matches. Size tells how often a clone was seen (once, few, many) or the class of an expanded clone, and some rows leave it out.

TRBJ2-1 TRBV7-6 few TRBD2 CASSTLAGEYNEQFF TGTGCCAGCAGCACACTAGCGGGGGAGTACAATGAGCAGTTCTTC
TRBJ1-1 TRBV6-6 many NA CASSVPRQVGTEAFF TGTGCCAGCAGTGTCCCCAGACAGGTCGGCACTGAAGCTTTCTTT
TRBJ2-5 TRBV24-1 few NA CATSDFKTAQETQYF TGTGCCACCAGTGATTTCAAGACAGCTCAAGAGACCCAGTACTTC
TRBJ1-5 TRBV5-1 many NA CASSLGAGNQPQHF TGCGCCAGCAGCTTGGGGGCCGGCAATCAGCCCCAGCATTTT
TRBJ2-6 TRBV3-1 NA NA CASSHLFPVGANVLTF TGTGCCAGCAGCCATCTTTTCCCTGTGGGGGCCAACGTCCTGACTTTC
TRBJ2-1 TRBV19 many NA CASSIERASYNEQFF TGTGCCAGTAGTATTGAGAGGGCCTCTTACAATGAGCAGTTCTTC
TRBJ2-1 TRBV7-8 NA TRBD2 CASSALSGGRYNEQFF TGTGCCAGCAGCGCGCTTAGCGGGGGGCGGTACAATGAGCAGTTCTTC
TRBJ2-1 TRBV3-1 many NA CASSQDLRFNNEQFF TGTGCCAGCAGCCAAGACTTGCGGTTCAACAATGAGCAGTTCTTC
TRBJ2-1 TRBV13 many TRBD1 CASSPPGQYNEQFF TGTGCCAGCAGCCCCCCGGGACAGTACAATGAGCAGTTCTTC
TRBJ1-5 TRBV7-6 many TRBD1 CASSLAPGQAPQPQHF TGTGCCAGCAGCTTAGCTCCGGGACAGGCCCCTCAGCCCCAGCATTTT
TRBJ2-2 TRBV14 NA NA CASSQLPSGELFF TGTGCCAGCAGCCAACTGCCGTCGGGGGAGCTGTTTTTT
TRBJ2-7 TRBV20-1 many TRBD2 CSVPVAGASNEQYF TGCAGTGTCCCCGTAGCGGGGGCCTCCAACGAGCAGTACTTC
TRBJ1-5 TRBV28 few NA CASSLNDRTQHF TGTGCCAGCAGTTTAAACGACAGGACCCAGCATTTT
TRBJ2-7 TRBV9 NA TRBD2 CASSSTSGLNEQYF TGTGCCAGCAGCTCGACTAGCGGGTTGAACGAGCAGTACTTC
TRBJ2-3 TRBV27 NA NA CASSFWGLQGDTQYF TGTGCCAGCAGTTTTTGGGGACTCCAAGGAGATACGCAGTATTTT
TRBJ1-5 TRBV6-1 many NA CASSVGQPQHF TGTGCCAGCAGTGTCGGACAGCCCCAGCATTTT
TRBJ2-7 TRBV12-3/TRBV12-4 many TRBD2 CASALANYEQYF TGTGCCAGCGCACTAGCGAACTACGAGCAGTACTTC
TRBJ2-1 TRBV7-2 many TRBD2 CASSFTLAGAYEQFF TGTGCCAGCAGCTTCACCCTAGCGGGAGCTTATGAGCAGTTCTTC
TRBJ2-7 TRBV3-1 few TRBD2 CASSPVGLAGGYTYEQYF TGTGCCAGCAGCCCGGTGGGACTAGCGGGAGGGTATACCTACGAGCAGTACTTC
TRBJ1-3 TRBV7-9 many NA CASSLGRYSGNTIYF TGTGCCAGCAGCTTGGGCCGATACTCTGGAAACACCATATATTTT
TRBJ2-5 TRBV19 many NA CASSAEPGRQETQYF TGTGCCAGTAGTGCTGAACCGGGAAGGCAAGAGACCCAGTACTTC
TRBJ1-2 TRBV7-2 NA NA CASSFTTNYGYTF TGTGCCAGCAGCTTCACCACTAACTATGGCTACACCTTC
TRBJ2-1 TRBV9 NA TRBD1 CASSIGQEGQFF TGTGCCAGCAGCATCGGACAGGAAGGGCAGTTCTTC
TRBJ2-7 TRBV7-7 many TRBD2 CASSLGLAGGSYEQYF TGTGCTAGCAGCTTAGGCTTAGCGGGAGGATCCTACGAGCAGTACTTC
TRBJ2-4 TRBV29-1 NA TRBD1 CSVETGGGQNIQYF TGCAGCGTCGAGACAGGGGGCGGGCAAAACATTCAGTACTTC
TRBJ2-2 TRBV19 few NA CASSIAPNTGELFF TGTGCCAGTAGTATAGCGCCCAACACCGGGGAGCTGTTTTTT
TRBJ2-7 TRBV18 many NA CASSLARHEQYF TGTGCCAGCTCCCTGGCCCGCCACGAGCAGTACTTC
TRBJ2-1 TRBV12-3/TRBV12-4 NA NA CASSPLGGAYNEQFF TGTGCCAGCAGCCCCCTCGGCGGAGCTTACAATGAGCAGTTCTTC
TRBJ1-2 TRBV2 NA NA CASVEQGIHGYTF TGTGCCAGCGTAGAACAGGGTATCCATGGCTACACCTTC
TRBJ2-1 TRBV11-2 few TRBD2 CASSTRPSGRRRFF TGTGCCAGCAGCACACGCCCTAGCGGGAGACGGCGGTTCTTC
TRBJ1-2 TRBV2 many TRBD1 CASRRTGDIEGYTF TGTGCCAGCAGGAGGACAGGGGATATAGAGGGCTACACCTTC
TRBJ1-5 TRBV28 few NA CASSLRDFNQPQHF TGTGCCAGCAGTTTAAGGGACTTCAATCAGCCCCAGCATTTT
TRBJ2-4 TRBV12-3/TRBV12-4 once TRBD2 CASSRGLAGVKNIQYF TGTGCCAGCAGTCGGGGACTAGCGGGAGTGAAAAACATTCAGTACTTC
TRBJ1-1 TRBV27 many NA CASFILGRNTEAFF TGTGCCTCCTTCATATTAGGGAGGAACACTGAAGCTTTCTTT
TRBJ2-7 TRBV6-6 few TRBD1 CASSYPGQGAYEQYF TGTGCCAGCAGTTACCCGGGACAGGGGGCTTACGAGCAGTACTTC
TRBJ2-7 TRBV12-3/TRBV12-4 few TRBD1 CASSHLGTGTYEQYF TGTGCCAGCAGCCACCTGGGGACAGGGACCTACGAGCAGTACTTC
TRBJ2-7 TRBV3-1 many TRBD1 CASSQGGGAPYEQYF TGTGCCAGCAGCCAAGGAGGGGGCGCCCCCTACGAGCAGTACTTC
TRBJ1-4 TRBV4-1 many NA CASSPSGQPENEKLFF TGCGCCAGCAGCCCCAGTGGGCAGCCAGAAAATGAAAAACTGTTTTTT
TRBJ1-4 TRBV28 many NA CASSFAGTNEKLFF TGTGCCAGCAGTTTCGCAGGGACTAATGAAAAACTGTTTTTT
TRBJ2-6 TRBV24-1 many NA CAIGVTGANVLTF TGTGCCATCGGGGTGACTGGGGCCAACGTCCTGACTTTC
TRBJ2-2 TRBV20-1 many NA CSARINRGTGELFF TGCAGTGCTAGGATTAATCGGGGCACCGGGGAGCTGTTTTTT
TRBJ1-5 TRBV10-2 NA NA CASSESGRNQPQHF TGCGCCAGCAGTGAGTCAGGGAGAAATCAGCCCCAGCATTTT
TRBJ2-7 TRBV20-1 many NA CSARSGGLYEQYF TGCAGTGCTAGATCCGGGGGCCTCTACGAGCAGTACTTC
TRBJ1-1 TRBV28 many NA CASSFSLNTEAFF TGTGCCAGCAGTTTCTCTCTGAACACTGAAGCTTTCTTT
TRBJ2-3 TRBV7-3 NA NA CASSHSWGAGMPDTQYF TGTGCCAGCAGCCACTCCTGGGGAGCGGGTATGCCAGATACGCAGTATTTT